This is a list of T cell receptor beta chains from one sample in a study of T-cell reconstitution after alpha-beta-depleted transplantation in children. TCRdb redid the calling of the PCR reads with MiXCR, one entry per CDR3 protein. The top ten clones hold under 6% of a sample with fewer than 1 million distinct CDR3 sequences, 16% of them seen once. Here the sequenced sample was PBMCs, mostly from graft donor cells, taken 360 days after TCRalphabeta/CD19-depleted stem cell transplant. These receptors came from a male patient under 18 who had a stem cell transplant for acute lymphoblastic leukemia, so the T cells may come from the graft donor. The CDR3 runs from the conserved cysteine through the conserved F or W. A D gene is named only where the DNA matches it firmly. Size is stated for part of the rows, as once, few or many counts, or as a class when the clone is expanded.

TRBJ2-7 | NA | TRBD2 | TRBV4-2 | TGTGCCAGCAGCCGTACGACTAGCGGGATCGGGTACGAGCAGTACTTC | CASSRTTSGIGYEQYF
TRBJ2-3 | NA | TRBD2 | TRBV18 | TGTGCCAGCTCACCACCCGGACTAGCGGGTCGCGATACGCAGTATTTT | CASSPPGLAGRDTQYF
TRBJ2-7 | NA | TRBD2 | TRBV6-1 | TGTGCCAGCAGTGGGCGGCGGGAGGATCGAATTGGGAGTGAGCAGTACTTC | CASSGRREDRIGSEQYF
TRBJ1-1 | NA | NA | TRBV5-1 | TGCGCCAGCAGCTTTGGCGCTATGGGCACTGAAGCTTTCTTT | CASSFGAMGTEAFF
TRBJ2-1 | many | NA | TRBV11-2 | TGTGCCAGCAGCTCAATCCGAGACGCCGGACCATACAATGAGCAGTTCTTC | CASSSIRDAGPYNEQFF
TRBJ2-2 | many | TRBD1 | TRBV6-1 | TGTGCCAGCACCGGGCCGGGACAGGGGGTTTTGGACACCGGGGAGCTGTTTTTT | CASTGPGQGVLDTGELFF
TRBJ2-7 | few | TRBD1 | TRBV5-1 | TGCGCCAGCAGCACGAGGACAGGTAGCTCCTACGAGCAGTACTTC | CASSTRTGSSYEQYF
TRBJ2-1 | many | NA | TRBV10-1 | TGCGCCAGCAGCCCCGCGTTGCCGTACAATGAGCAGTTCTTC | CASSPALPYNEQFF
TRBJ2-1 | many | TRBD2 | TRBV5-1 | TGCGCCAGCAGCTTGGGGCTAGCGGGAGGAATCTACAATGAGCAGTTCTTC | CASSLGLAGGIYNEQFF
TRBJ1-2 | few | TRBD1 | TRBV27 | TGTGCCAGCAGGGGGACAGCAAAATATGGCTACACCTTC | CASRGTAKYGYTF
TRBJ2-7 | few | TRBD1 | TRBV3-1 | TGTGCCAGCAGCCAAGCGGGGACAGGGGGTTCCTACGAGCAGTACTTC | CASSQAGTGGSYEQYF